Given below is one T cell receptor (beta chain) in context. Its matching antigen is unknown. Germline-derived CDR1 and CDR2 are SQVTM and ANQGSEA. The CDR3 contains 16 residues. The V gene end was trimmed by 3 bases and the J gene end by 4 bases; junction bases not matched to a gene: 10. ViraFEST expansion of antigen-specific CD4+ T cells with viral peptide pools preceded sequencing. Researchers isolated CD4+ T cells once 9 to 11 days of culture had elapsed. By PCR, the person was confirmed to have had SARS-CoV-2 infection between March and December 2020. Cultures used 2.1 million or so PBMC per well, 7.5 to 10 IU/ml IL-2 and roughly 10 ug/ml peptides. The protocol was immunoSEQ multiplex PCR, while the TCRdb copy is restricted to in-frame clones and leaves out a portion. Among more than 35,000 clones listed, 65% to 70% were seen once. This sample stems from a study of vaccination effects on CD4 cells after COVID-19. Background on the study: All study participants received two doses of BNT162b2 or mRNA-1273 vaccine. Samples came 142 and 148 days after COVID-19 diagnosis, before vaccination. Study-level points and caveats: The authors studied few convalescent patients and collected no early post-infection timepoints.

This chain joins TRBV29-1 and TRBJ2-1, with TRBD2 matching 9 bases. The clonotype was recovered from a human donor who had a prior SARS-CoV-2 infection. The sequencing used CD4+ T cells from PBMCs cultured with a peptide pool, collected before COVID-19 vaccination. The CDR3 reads CSVEGGASGTYNEQFF. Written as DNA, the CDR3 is TGCAGCGTTGAGGGGGGGGCTAGCGGGACTTACAATGAGCAGTTCTTC.